These 30 T cell receptor beta chains were all obtained from the same sample, sequenced in a study of blood T cell repertoires in COVID-19. Assay used: immunoSEQ multiplex PCR; TCRdb lists only in-frame clones, some missing. The repertoire holds about 270,000 clones, with roughly 90% as singletons. The sequencing sample was made of peripheral blood. The source is a man aged 45-65 years with acute or convalescent COVID-19.

The V gene is TRBV11-3, the J gene TRBJ1-4, with 10 bases lining up with TRBD1. Germline loops: CDR1 SGHNT, CDR2 YENEEA. V trimming: 10 bases; J trimming: 5 bases; junction bases outside the gene matches: 7. The CDR3 is 14 amino acids. The CDR3 protein is CATGRGQGNEKLFF. Written as DNA, the CDR3 is TGTGCCACAGGGAGGGGACAGGGGAATGAAAAACTGTTTTTT.

The CDR3 is CASSAQGAKTDTQYF. In nucleotides, the CDR3 is TGTGCCAGCAGTGCTCAGGGGGCAAAAACAGATACGCAGTATTTT. This chain uses TRBV2 with TRBJ2-3, with 8 bases fitting TRBD1. This CDR3 has 15 residues. V shed 4 bases, J shed 3 bases, and the junction held 6 bases outside the gene matches. Germline CDR1 and CDR2: SNHLY and FYNNEI. Drawing the rest from reference TRBV2 and TRBJ2-3, the complete variable domain is EPEVTQTPSHQVTQMGQEVILRCVPISNHLYFYWYRQILGQKVEFLVSFYNNEISEKSEIFDDQFSVERPDGSNFTLKIRSTKLEDSAMYFCASSAQGAKTDTQYFGPGTRLTVL.

A remark on this clone: Other nucleotide sequences from this sample produce the same CDR3. The V and J genes are TRBV29-1 and TRBJ1-5; D is uncertain. V shed 7 bases and J shed 2 bases, with 9 bases lying between them. CDR1 and CDR2 (germline): SQVTM, ANQGSEA. The CDR3 runs 12 residues. CDR3 region: CSAGGGNQPQHF. The CDR3 nucleotides read TGCAGCGCTGGAGGCGGCAATCAGCCCCAGCATTTT. Filled out from reference TRBV29-1 and TRBJ1-5, the complete variable domain reads SAVISQKPSRDICQRGTSLTIQCQVDSQVTMMFWYRQQPGQSLTLIATANQGSEATYESGFVIDKFPISRPNLTFSTLTVSNMSPEDSSIYLCSAGGGNQPQHFGDGTRLSIL.

The genes are TRBV18 and TRBJ2-7; 7 bases line up with TRBD1. Germline CDR1 reads KGHSH; CDR2 reads LQKENI. V lost 3 bases to trimming and J lost 5 bases; unmatched junction nucleotides: 10. This CDR3 has 15 residues. CDR3 bases: TGTGCCAGCTCACCCCTACAACAGGGGTCCCACGAGCAGTACTTC. Translating gives CASSPLQQGSHEQYF.

V usage is TRBV7-9 and J usage is TRBJ1-4; tentative D call: TRBD1 (5 bases). This CDR3 region has 15 residues. Germline-derived CDR1 and CDR2 are SEHNR and FQNEAQ (reference sequence). V was cut by 5 bases and J by 6 bases, with 16 bases left in between. CDR3 residues: CASSPTRGEDEKLFF. As DNA, the CDR3 is TGTGCCAGCAGCCCGACCCGGGGGGAGGATGAAAAACTGTTTTTT.

The J gene is TRBJ2-7, the V gene TRBV2; TRBD2 might be the D (7 bases). CDR3 length equals 15 residues. Germline assignment: CDR1 SNHLY and CDR2 FYNNEI. Trimming pared 7 bases from V and 3 bases from J, leaving 19 bases between. Here the CDR3 reads CASTSPGGAGYEQYF. CDR3 sequence (DNA): TGTGCCAGCACTTCCCCTGGGGGGGCCGGCTACGAGCAGTACTTC.

The chain combines TRBV4-2 with TRBJ2-1, with D perhaps matching TRBD2 (6 bases). Germline V gives CDR1 LGHNA, CDR2 YNFKEQ. V was cut by 3 bases and J by 2 bases, with 17 bases left in between. The CDR3 consists of 17 residues. The CDR3 loop is CASSHETGTPPYNEQFF. As DNA, the CDR3 is TGTGCCAGCAGCCATGAGACCGGGACTCCCCCCTACAATGAGCAGTTCTTC.

V gene TRBV7-2 combines with J gene TRBJ2-7; the match to TRBD2 covers 10 bases. Germline loops: CDR1 SGHTA, CDR2 FQGNSA. The CDR3 length is 15 residues. The J segment lost 4 bases and the V segment lost 5 bases, leaving 8 bases of the junction unmatched. CDR3: CASSEGLAGVYEQYF. The CDR3, as DNA: TGTGCCAGCAGCGAGGGGCTAGCGGGGGTATACGAGCAGTACTTC.

This clone was seen just once. This rearrangement joins TRBV12-1 to TRBJ1-5; TRBD1, the D gene given by the table, was not confirmed from the DNA. TRBV12-1 is a documented pseudogene. The CDR3 sequence is 15 residues long. CDR3 sequence: CASSFGTGRNQPQHF. DNA of the CDR3: TGTGCCAGCAGCTTTGGGACAGGCCGCAATCAGCCCCAGCATTTT.

V gene TRBV9 combines with J gene TRBJ2-3, with TRBD1 as a possible D gene (6 bases). V gave up 4 bases and J gave up 0 bases, with 15 bases separating them. The CDR3 has 16 amino acids. Germline-derived CDR1 and CDR2 are SGDLS and YYNGEE. CDR3 DNA sequence: TGTGCCAGCAGCACAGGGACGTCGGTTAGCACAGATACGCAGTATTTT. It specifies CASSTGTSVSTDTQYF. Full variable domain (outside the CDR3, taken from reference TRBV9 and TRBJ2-3): DSGVTQTPKHLITATGQRVTLRCSPRSGDLSVYWYQQSLDQGLQFLIQYYNGEERAKGNILERFSAQQFPDLHSELNLSSLELGDSALYFCASSTGTSVSTDTQYFGPGTRLTVL.

This chain connects TRBV9 to TRBJ2-1; 12 nucleotides line up with TRBD2. Germline CDR1 reads SGDLS; CDR2 reads YYNGEE. The CDR3 length is 17 residues. Trimming cost V 3 bases and J 5 bases; bases outside gene matches: 9. This CDR3 reads CASSARLAGVIDNEQFF. CDR3 nucleotide sequence: TGTGCCAGCAGCGCCCGACTAGCGGGGGTAATCGACAATGAGCAGTTCTTC.

The chain links TRBV7-8 to TRBJ2-2, with 7 positions matching TRBD1. From germline, CDR1 is SGHVS and CDR2 FQNEAQ. V lost 8 bases and J lost 4; bases outside the gene matches: 7. The CDR3 is made up of 14 amino acids. In nucleotides, the CDR3 is TGTGCCAGCCTCCAGGCAGGGGGCACCGGGGAGCTGTTTTTT. Translating gives CASLQAGGTGELFF. The full variable domain, with the rest looked up from reference TRBV7-8 and TRBJ2-2, is GAGVSQSPRYKVAKRGQDVALRCDPISGHVSLFWYQQALGQGPEFLTYFQNEAQLDKSGLPSDRFFAERPEGSVSTLKIQRTQQEDSAVYLCASLQAGGTGELFFGEGSRLTVL.

The chain couples TRBV10-3 to TRBJ1-1; D possibly corresponds to TRBD1 (6 bases). From germline, CDR1 is ENHRY and CDR2 SYGVKD. CDR3 size: 15 residues. Between the trimmed V and J ends, which lost 2 bases and 1 base, there was a span of 11 bases. The CDR3 spells CAISERGGANTEAFF. The CDR3 DNA reads as TGTGCCATCAGTGAGCGGGGGGGCGCGAACACTGAAGCTTTCTTT.

The chain has TRBV10-2 and TRBJ2-5; tentatively, D is TRBD2 (5 bases). Germline V gene data show CDR1 as WSHSY and CDR2 as SAAADI. Trimming took off 5 bases at V and 4 bases at J, with 20 bases between the two ends. CDR3 length: 16 residues. The DNA of the CDR3 is TGCGCCAGCAGTTCACCAAGGAGGCTAGCCCCAGAGACCCAGTACTTC. Its translation is CASSSPRRLAPETQYF.

The CDR3 protein is CASSSTLTSGGTDTQYF. Written as DNA, the CDR3 is TGTGCCAGCAGCTCTACTTTGACTAGCGGGGGAACAGATACGCAGTATTTT. The chain carries TRBV11-3 and TRBJ2-3, with 12 nucleotides matching TRBD2. The CDR3 has 17 amino acids. Trimming at V came to 4 bases and at J to 3 bases, leaving 8 bases not matched to a gene. CDR1 SGHNT and CDR2 YENEEA come from the germline V gene.

The chain recombines TRBV11-2 with TRBJ1-1; 10 bases are a match to TRBD1. Trimming at V came to 1 base and at J to 6 bases, leaving 5 bases not matched to a gene. This CDR3 is built from 15 residues. Per the germline V gene, CDR1 is SGHAT and CDR2 is FQNNGV. This CDR3 is CASSLAGQGRPEAFF. In DNA, the CDR3 is TGTGCCAGCAGCTTAGCGGGACAGGGGCGCCCTGAAGCTTTCTTT. The complete variable domain, with remaining parts taken from reference TRBV11-2 and TRBJ1-1, reads EAGVAQSPRYKIIEKRQSVAFWCNPISGHATLYWYQQILGQGPKLLIQFQNNGVVDDSQLPKDRFSAERLKGVDSTLKIQPAKLEDSAVYLCASSLAGQGRPEAFFGQGTRLTVV.

The chain is built from TRBV5-5 and TRBJ2-5; tentative D call: TRBD2 (6 bases). This CDR3 region has 13 residues. The germline V and J ends were trimmed by 0 bases and 5 bases, with 8 bases remaining between them. CDR1 and CDR2 from the germline V gene are SGHKS and YYEKEE (reference sequence). The CDR3, as DNA: TGTGCCAGCAGCTTGGCGGGGAGGGAGACCCAGTACTTC. Translating it yields CASSLAGRETQYF.

This chain uses TRBV21-1 with TRBJ1-5. TRBV21-1 is designated a pseudogene. This CDR3 region has 14 residues. The CDR3 bases are TGTGCCAGCAGCCGGAGGGGGGGGCGTCAGCCCCAGCATTTT. Translating gives CASSRRGGRQPQHF.

This chain connects TRBV9 to TRBJ1-2, with 8 positions matching TRBD1. V dropped 7 bases and J dropped 2; count of bases not matched to a gene: 4. CDR1 and CDR2 from the germline V gene are SGDLS and YYNGEE. The CDR3 loop spans 13 amino acids. CDR3 sequence (DNA): TGTGCCAGCCGCCGGGACAGGAACTATGGCTACACCTTC. Translation: CASRRDRNYGYTF.

The CDR3 reads CASSQIGTGRNEQFF. The CDR3 DNA reads as TGCGCCAGCAGCCAAATTGGGACAGGGCGGAATGAGCAGTTCTTC. The chain employs TRBV4-1 and TRBJ2-1, with 9 bases aligning to TRBD1. V dropped 2 bases and J dropped 7; count of bases not matched to a gene: 6. This CDR3 has 15 amino acids. Germline CDR1 MGHRA, CDR2 YSYEKL.

The chain carries TRBV11-2 and TRBJ2-1; 10 bases map to TRBD1. CDR1 and CDR2 (germline): SGHAT, FQNNGV. Trimming at V came to 4 bases and at J to 9 bases, leaving 9 bases not matched to a gene. The CDR3 is 15 residues long. This CDR3 is CASSWGQGWSPEQFF. The DNA for the CDR3 is TGTGCCAGCAGCTGGGGACAGGGGTGGTCCCCTGAGCAGTTCTTC.

This clone was found once. The DNA for the CDR3 is TGCGCCAGCAGCCGTGGGCCCAGCTCTGGAAACACCATATATTTT. Its translation is CASSRGPSSGNTIYF. The chain carries TRBV4-1 and TRBJ1-3, with no clear D. The germline V and J ends were trimmed by 4 bases and 0 bases, with 10 bases remaining between them. The germline gives CDR1 MGHRA, CDR2 YSYEKL. This CDR3 contains 15 residues.

The rearrangement links TRBV5-1 to TRBJ2-7, with 11 bases that match TRBD2. This CDR3 has 15 amino acids. With 4 bases clipped from V and 1 base from J, the junction kept 4 bases outside the gene matches. CDR1 and CDR2 (germline): SGHRS, YFSETQ. CDR3 DNA: TGCGCCAGCAGCGAACTAGCGGGGGCTTCCTACGAGCAGTACTTC. Protein: CASSELAGASYEQYF.

The gene calls are TRBV19 and TRBJ1-2; possibly TRBD1 for D (6 bases). The CDR3 loop spans 17 amino acids. V lost 2 bases and J 0 bases, leaving 16 bases between the germline ends. Germline loops: CDR1 LNHDA, CDR2 SQIVND (reference sequence). The CDR3 is CASSIKTAGEANYGYTF. The CDR3 nucleotides read TGTGCCAGTAGTATAAAGACGGCAGGGGAAGCTAACTATGGCTACACCTTC. Filled out from reference TRBV19 and TRBJ1-2, the complete variable domain reads DGGITQSPKYLFRKEGQNVTLSCEQNLNHDAMYWYRQDPGQGLRLIYYSQIVNDFQKGDIAEGYSVSREKKESFPLTVTSAQKNPTAFYLCASSIKTAGEANYGYTFGSGTRLTVV.

The V gene is TRBV24-1, the J gene TRBJ2-1; TRBD2 agrees at 11 bases. Unmatched junction bases numbered 1, after V lost 6 bases and J lost 7 bases. Looked up from germline, CDR1 is KGHDR and CDR2 is SFDVKD. The CDR3 runs 13 residues. In DNA, the CDR3 is TGTGCCACCAGTCCTAGCGGGGGGAATGAGCAGTTCTTC. It translates to CATSPSGGNEQFF.

In its sample, this clone was seen many times. This chain links TRBV27 with TRBJ1-5, with a possible D match to TRBD1 (6 bases). CDR3 size: 14 residues. Germline CDR1 is MNHEY and CDR2 is SMNVEV (reference sequence). V gave up 4 bases and J gave up 8 bases, with 15 bases separating them. The CDR3 coding sequence is TGTGCCAGCAGTTCGCGCGGGGGGCCTGAGCCCCAGCATTTT. Its protein product is CASSSRGGPEPQHF.

V and J are TRBV30 and TRBJ2-1; possible D gene TRBD1, 10 bases. The germline V gene has CDR1 GTSNPN and CDR2 SVGIG (reference sequence). The CDR3 is made up of 22 amino acids. V lost 1 base and J 0 bases, leaving 31 bases between the germline ends. CDR3: CAWSGVTGTGDGSGGSYNEQFF. The CDR3 DNA is TGTGCCTGGAGTGGGGTTACCGGGACAGGGGACGGTAGCGGGGGCTCCTACAATGAGCAGTTCTTC.

This sequence joins TRBV4-1 and TRBJ2-3, with D possibly being TRBD2 (5 bases). CDR3 length: 13 amino acids. The V gene lost 2 bases and the J gene lost 9 bases, with 12 bases spanning the gap. Germline V gene sequence: CDR1 MGHRA, CDR2 YSYEKL. This CDR3 reads CASSQTESGTQYF. CDR3 DNA: TGCGCCAGCAGCCAAACAGAAAGCGGAACGCAGTATTTT.

The V call is TRBV7-3, the J call TRBJ1-1, with 9 bases matching TRBD1. Germline lookup yields CDR1 SGHTA and CDR2 FQGTGA. The CDR3 length is 17 residues. The ends lost 2 bases at V and 3 bases at J; junction bases unmatched: 10. The CDR3, as DNA: TGTGCCAGCAGCTTATGGGCACAGGGGGCATCGGACACTGAAGCTTTCTTT. As protein: CASSLWAQGASDTEAFF. The variable domain in full, with the rest retrieved from reference TRBV7-3 and TRBJ1-1, is GAGVSQTPSNKVTEKGKYVELRCDPISGHTALYWYRQSLGQGPEFLIYFQGTGAADDSGLPNDRFFAVRPEGSVSTLKIQRTERGDSAVYLCASSLWAQGASDTEAFFGQGTRLTVV.

This chain uses TRBV5-1 with TRBJ1-2, with 7 nucleotides matching TRBD1. The germline gives CDR1 SGHRS, CDR2 YFSETQ. J gave up 2 bases and V 4 bases, and 8 bases lay outside the gene matches. This CDR3 comprises 15 residues. The CDR3 reads CASSPGQMTNYGYTF. In DNA form, the CDR3 reads TGCGCCAGCAGCCCGGGACAGATGACAAACTATGGCTACACCTTC.